A single sample is the source of the 27 T cell receptor beta chains below, sequenced in a study of patients and donors after allogeneic stem cell transplantation. TCRdb re-derived calls from the RT-PCR reads in MiXCR, one entry per CDR3 protein. The sample lists about 410,000 distinct CDR3 sequences; 16% were seen once. The material sequenced was blood, either unsorted or a sorted T cell fraction (not recorded which). All receptors derive from a human donor who was either an allogeneic HSCT recipient or a stem cell or donor lymphocyte infusion donor (not recorded which). It is not recorded whose cells these are; they may come from a transplant donor.

J is TRBJ2-2 and V is TRBV7-8; 11 bases are a match to TRBD2. This CDR3 is built from 17 residues. J gave up 2 bases and V 5 bases, and 7 bases lay outside the gene matches. The germline V gene has CDR1 SGHVS and CDR2 FQNEAQ. CDR3 residues: CASSLPGTSGNTGELFF. The CDR3 DNA is TGTGCCAGCAGCCTTCCCGGGACTAGCGGAAACACCGGGGAGCTGTTTTTT.

The chain is built from TRBV12-3 or TRBV12-4 and TRBJ1-2, with D unresolved. The V and J ends lost 0 bases and 8 bases respectively, with 13 bases between them. This CDR3 is built from 14 residues. CDR3 amino acids: CASSLARGRGGYTF. In DNA form, the CDR3 reads TGTGCCAGCAGTTTAGCGCGTGGTCGGGGAGGCTACACCTTC.

The chain uses TRBV6-5 and TRBJ1-2, with 8 nucleotides matching TRBD1. The CDR3 sequence is 16 residues long. CDR1 and CDR2 (germline): MNHEY, SVGAGI. J gave up 0 bases and V 1 base, and 4 bases lay outside the gene matches. The CDR3 protein is CASSYFGTGANYGYTF. The CDR3 DNA reads TGTGCCAGCAGTTACTTTGGGACAGGTGCTAACTATGGCTACACCTTC.

This clonotype was counted ten times or more. The chain employs TRBV11-2 and TRBJ2-1; no firm D call. Germline V lookup: CDR1 SGHAT, CDR2 FQNNGV. V lost 5 bases and J 7 bases, leaving 9 bases between the germline ends. The CDR3 is 12 residues long. The CDR3 protein is CASSPRSNEQFF. The CDR3 region has the DNA TGTGCCAGCAGCCCGCGGAGTAATGAGCAGTTCTTC.

In this sample, this clonotype turned up a few times. V gene TRBV5-1 combines with J gene TRBJ1-5, with no clear D. Trimming cost V 4 bases and J 2 bases, with 10 bases left between them. The CDR3 runs to 14 residues. The germline V gene has CDR1 SGHRS and CDR2 YFSETQ. DNA for the CDR3: TGCGCCAGCAGCCTCTGGGGTGGCAATCAGCCCCAGCATTTT. Residues: CASSLWGGNQPQHF.

The V and J genes are TRBV18 and TRBJ1-2; possible D gene TRBD1, 6 bases. The germline CDR1 and CDR2 sequences are KGHSH and LQKENI. V was pared by 6 bases and J by 2 bases, with 13 bases between. CDR3 length equals 14 residues. CDR3 nucleotide sequence: TGTGCCAGCTCGAGGACAGATCTAAACTATGGCTACACCTTC. Its translation is CASSRTDLNYGYTF.

This rearrangement joins TRBV9 to TRBJ2-5, with 8 positions matching TRBD2. The CDR3 is made up of 15 amino acids. The J segment lost 0 bases and the V segment lost 0 bases, leaving 1 base of the junction unmatched. CDR1 and CDR2 (germline): SGDLS, YYNGEE. The CDR3 DNA reads TGTGCCAGCAGCGTAGGTAGCGGGGACCAAGAGACCCAGTACTTC. As protein: CASSVGSGDQETQYF.

The V and J genes are TRBV9 and TRBJ1-2; D ambiguous. Trimming removed 3 bases from V and 3 bases from J, with 6 bases in between. The CDR3 is made up of 12 amino acids. Germline V gene data show CDR1 as SGDLS and CDR2 as YYNGEE. The CDR3 DNA follows: TGTGCCAGCAGCGGGACGGACTATGGCTACACCTTC. Residues: CASSGTDYGYTF.

There are many counts of this clonotype. The V and J genes are TRBV5-6 and TRBJ2-3; D is unclear. This CDR3 has 13 amino acids. V was clipped by 4 bases and J by 5 bases, with 11 bases between them. Germline-derived CDR1 and CDR2 are SGHDT and YYEEEE. CDR3 nucleotide sequence: TGTGCCAGCAGCCGACCGAGAGGAGATACGCAGTATTTT. As protein: CASSRPRGDTQYF. The variable domain in full, with the rest retrieved from reference TRBV5-6 and TRBJ2-3, is DAGVTQSPTHLIKTRGQQVTLRCSPKSGHDTVSWYQQALGQGPQFIFQYYEEEERQRGNFPDRFSGHQFPNYSSELNVNALLLGDSALYLCASSRPRGDTQYFGPGTRLTVL.

A few counts support this clonotype. The chain carries TRBV5-1 and TRBJ1-2, with 7 bases lining up with TRBD1. Germline CDR1 is SGHRS and CDR2 is YFSETQ. The CDR3 sequence is 18 residues long. J was trimmed by 4 bases and V by 6 bases; bases with no gene match: 21. CDR3 in amino acids: CASTCQFRQGRSVYGYTF. The CDR3 DNA sequence: TGCGCCAGCACGTGCCAATTTAGACAGGGACGTTCGGTCTATGGCTACACCTTC.

This clonotype was detected ten times or more. The chain links TRBV5-1 to TRBJ2-1; D gene unclear. This CDR3 has 12 amino acids. V dropped 3 bases and J dropped 5 bases, with 6 bases sitting between them. Per germline, CDR1 SGHRS and CDR2 YFSETQ. The CDR3 DNA reads TGCGCCAGCAGCTCACAAAACAATGAGCAGTTCTTC. It is translated as CASSSQNNEQFF.

This rearrangement joins TRBV16 to TRBJ1-3; perhaps TRBD1 as D (6 bases). The germline CDR1 and CDR2 sequences are KGHSY and FQNENV. The V end was cut by 4 bases, the J end by 0 bases, with 10 bases between. This CDR3 is 15 amino acids long. The DNA of the CDR3 is TGTGCCAGCAGCCCCGGGACACTCTCTGGAAACACCATATATTTT. Amino acid sequence: CASSPGTLSGNTIYF.

This clonotype was detected a few times. V usage is TRBV5-1 and J usage is TRBJ2-2; D gene ambiguous. The CDR3 totals 18 residues. Germline CDR1 is SGHRS and CDR2 is YFSETQ. Trimming removed 1 base from V and 1 base from J, with 17 bases in between. CDR3 sequence (DNA): TGCGCCAGCAGCTTGCAGATTTGGGCCCCCTTGAACACCGGGGAGCTGTTTTTT. Its protein product is CASSLQIWAPLNTGELFF.

V usage is TRBV12-3 or TRBV12-4 and J usage is TRBJ1-5; D is ambiguous. V lost 5 bases and J 4 bases, leaving 9 bases between the germline ends. This CDR3 has 13 amino acids. In nucleotides, the CDR3 is TGTGCCAGCAGTCCGGCAGCAAATCAGCCCCAGCATTTT. This encodes CASSPAANQPQHF.

J is TRBJ2-1 and V is TRBV7-6; possible D gene TRBD1, 5 bases. V gave up 4 bases and J gave up 9 bases, with 13 bases separating them. The CDR3 length is 13 residues. Germline V lookup: CDR1 SGHVS, CDR2 FNYEAQ. CDR3 nucleotide sequence: TGTGCCAGCAGCTGGGGCCTTCCTAGTGAGCAGTTCTTC. It codes for CASSWGLPSEQFF.

This chain connects TRBV5-1 to TRBJ2-5, with 9 bases identical to TRBD2. The CDR3 extends over 16 amino acids. Germline CDR1 SGHRS, CDR2 YFSETQ. Losses at the gene ends were 0 bases for V and 3 bases for J; bases not matched to a gene: 6. The CDR3 region has the DNA TGCGCCAGCAGCTTGGACGGAGCGGGGGGAGAAGAGACCCAGTACTTC. It encodes CASSLDGAGGEETQYF.

The rearrangement uses TRBV10-3 and TRBJ2-7; D may correspond to TRBD1 or TRBD2 (5 bases each). The CDR3 runs to 12 residues. Trimming took off 11 bases at V and 6 bases at J, with 17 bases between the two ends. The germline gives CDR1 ENHRY, CDR2 SYGVKD. The CDR3 coding sequence is TGTGCCGTCGCCACGGGACCCATCGAGCAGTACTTC. Amino acid sequence: CAVATGPIEQYF.

The chain joins TRBV12-3 or TRBV12-4 to TRBJ2-7; a weak D match, TRBD1 (6 bases). The CDR3 runs 13 residues. V was shortened by 5 bases and J by 2 bases, with 10 bases between the two germline ends. CDR3 nucleotide sequence: TGTGCCAGCAGTGCGGACAGCCCCTACGAGCAGTACTTC. Its translation is CASSADSPYEQYF.

This clonotype was recorded a few times. This chain links TRBV6-1 with TRBJ1-2; possibly TRBD1 for D (6 bases). Germline CDR1 is MNHNS and CDR2 is SASEGT. Trimming removed 2 bases from V and 6 bases from J, with 10 bases in between. The CDR3 contains 13 residues. The CDR3 loop is CASSEQGIHGYTF. Here the CDR3 DNA reads TGTGCCAGCAGTGAACAGGGGATCCATGGCTACACCTTC.

The J gene is TRBJ1-1, the V gene TRBV15, with D maybe TRBD1 (5 bases). In germline, CDR1 is LNHNV, CDR2 YYDKDF (reference sequence). The V and J ends lost 2 bases and 0 bases respectively, with 10 bases between them. The CDR3 runs 15 residues. The CDR3: CATSRQGPMNTEAFF. CDR3 DNA: TGTGCCACCAGCAGACAGGGTCCTATGAACACTGAAGCTTTCTTT.

The V call is TRBV19, the J call TRBJ2-7; TRBD1 matches 7 bases. Germline CDR1 and CDR2: LNHDA and SQIVND (reference sequence). The length of the CDR3 is 15 residues. V trimming: 5 bases; J trimming: 1 base; junction bases outside the gene matches: 8. CDR3: CASSPSVQGSYEQYF. The CDR3 bases are TGTGCCAGTAGTCCCTCGGTACAGGGGTCCTACGAGCAGTACTTC.

This chain links TRBV5-1 with TRBJ1-1; 7 nucleotides agree with TRBD1. Trimming removed 2 bases from V and 2 bases from J; junction bases left unmatched: 6. This CDR3 is built from 15 residues. CDR1 SGHRS and CDR2 YFSETQ come from the germline V gene. DNA for the CDR3: TGCGCCAGCAGCTTACAGGGGTTTCACAACACTGAAGCTTTCTTT. Amino acid sequence: CASSLQGFHNTEAFF. Complete variable domain (other parts from reference TRBV5-1 and TRBJ1-1): KAGVTQTPRYLIKTRGQQVTLSCSPISGHRSVSWYQQTPGQGLQFLFEYFSETQRNKGNFPGRFSGRQFSNSRSEMNVSTLELGDSALYLCASSLQGFHNTEAFFGQGTRLTVV.

The J gene is TRBJ2-1, the V gene TRBV11-3, with D perhaps matching TRBD2 (7 bases). V gave up 5 bases and J gave up 6 bases, with 17 bases separating them. Germline V gene sequence: CDR1 SGHNT, CDR2 YENEEA. This CDR3 has 15 residues. This CDR3 reads CASSPGGSRANEQFF. CDR3 bases: TGTGCCAGCAGCCCGGGGGGCTCCCGGGCCAATGAGCAGTTCTTC. The full variable domain, rest sourced from reference TRBV11-3 and TRBJ2-1, is EAGVVQSPRYKIIEKKQPVAFWCNPISGHNTLYWYLQNLGQGPELLIRYENEEAVDDSQLPKDRFSAERLKGVDSTLKIQPAELGDSAVYLCASSPGGSRANEQFFGPGTRLTVL.

V is TRBV7-6 and J is TRBJ1-1; a weak D match, TRBD1 (6 bases). CDR1 and CDR2 from the germline V gene are SGHVS and FNYEAQ. The CDR3 length is 14 residues. With 5 bases removed from V and 5 bases from J, the gap between germline ends came to 15 bases. The CDR3 DNA reads as TGTGCCAGCAGCGCCCGGGACAAGGGAACTGAAGCTTTCTTT. This sequence encodes CASSARDKGTEAFF.

The chain couples TRBV10-3 to TRBJ2-3, with 7 bases identical to TRBD1. Germline V gives CDR1 ENHRY, CDR2 SYGVKD. CDR3 size: 14 residues. The V gene end was trimmed by 6 bases and the J gene end by 4 bases; junction bases not matched to a gene: 7. CDR3 nucleotides: TGTGCCATCAGAAAAGGGGGCGGTGCAGATACGCAGTATTTT. It specifies CAIRKGGGADTQYF.

The genes are TRBV5-1 and TRBJ1-1; maybe TRBD1 (5 bases). Germline CDR1 reads SGHRS; CDR2 reads YFSETQ. The CDR3 spans 15 residues. V was pared by 4 bases and J by 1 base, with 14 bases between. CDR3 sequence (DNA): TGCGCCAGCAGCGCCCGGGGCGCCAAGAACACTGAAGCTTTCTTT. Protein: CASSARGAKNTEAFF. Together with reference TRBV5-1 and TRBJ1-1, the CDR3 gives the full variable domain: KAGVTQTPRYLIKTRGQQVTLSCSPISGHRSVSWYQQTPGQGLQFLFEYFSETQRNKGNFPGRFSGRQFSNSRSEMNVSTLELGDSALYLCASSARGAKNTEAFFGQGTRLTVV.

The chain combines TRBV4-1 with TRBJ1-1; D might be TRBD1 (5 bases). CDR3 length: 16 residues. V lost 1 base, J lost 0 bases, and 12 bases lay in between. Germline V gene lookup returns CDR1 MGHRA and CDR2 YSYEKL. The CDR3 DNA sequence: TGCGCCAGCAGCCAAGTACAGGTACCTTTGAACACTGAAGCTTTCTTT. This sequence encodes CASSQVQVPLNTEAFF.